This entry is about one TCR beta chain. What it recognizes is unknown. The data belong to a study of early T cells in non-severe SARS-CoV-2 infection. Study outcomes and limitations: In VDJdb matching, anti-spike CD8 responses were favored while private and CD4 specificities went missing.

Germline lookup yields CDR1 ENHRY and CDR2 SYGVKD. The CDR3 spans 15 residues. V was trimmed by 6 bases and J by 6 bases, leaving 18 bases between them. TCRdb processed the 5' RACE reads anew with MiXCR; each CDR3 protein has one entry. Here the sample spans some 98,000 distinct CDR3 sequences, around 17% being singletons. This receptor was obtained from an adult who was a healthcare worker with PCR-confirmed SARS-CoV-2 infection or an uninfected control (not recorded which). The chain links TRBV10-3 to TRBJ2-1, with D possibly being TRBD2 (5 bases). What was sequenced was whole blood. The CDR3 bases are TGTGCCATCAGCGAGAGTCTAGCAGGTCGCAATGAGCAGTTCTTC. It encodes CAISESLAGRNEQFF.